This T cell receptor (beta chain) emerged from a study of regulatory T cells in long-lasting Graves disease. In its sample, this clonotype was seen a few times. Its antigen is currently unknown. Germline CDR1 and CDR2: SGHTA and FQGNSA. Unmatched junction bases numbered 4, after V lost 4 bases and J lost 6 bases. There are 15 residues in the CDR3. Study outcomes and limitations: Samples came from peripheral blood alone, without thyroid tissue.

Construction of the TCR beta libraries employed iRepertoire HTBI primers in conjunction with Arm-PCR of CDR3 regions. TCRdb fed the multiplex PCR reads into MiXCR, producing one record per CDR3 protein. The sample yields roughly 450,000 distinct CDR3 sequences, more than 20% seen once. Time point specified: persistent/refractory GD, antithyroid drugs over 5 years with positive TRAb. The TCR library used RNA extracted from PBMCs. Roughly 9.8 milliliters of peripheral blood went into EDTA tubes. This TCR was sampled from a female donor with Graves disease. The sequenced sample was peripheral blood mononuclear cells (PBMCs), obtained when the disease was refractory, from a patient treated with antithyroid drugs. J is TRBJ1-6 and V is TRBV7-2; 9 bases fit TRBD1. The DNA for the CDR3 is TGTGCCAGCAGCTCAATGACAGGGGGTAATTCACCCCTCCACTTT. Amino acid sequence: CASSSMTGGNSPLHF.